A selection of T cell receptor beta chains follows, all from one sample in a study of T cell responses to AZD1222 COVID-19 vaccine. Profiling relied on immunoSEQ multiplex PCR, and the TCRdb table lists in-frame clones only, not all of them. The sample lists 140,000 to 150,000 clones; approximately 90% were seen once. Sequencing was performed on peripheral blood, taken on day 0 of AZD1222 vaccination. The receptor source for this set is an adult in good health. Both conserved end residues are part of each CDR3. The order of the fields is V gene, J gene, D gene, CDR3 length, CDR3 DNA, CDR3 protein. A D gene is named only where the DNA matches it firmly.

V: TRBV4-3; J: TRBJ1-1; D: TRBD1; length: 14; DNA: TGCGCCAGCAGCCAGGACAGGGCGAACACTGAAGCTTTCTTT; CDR3: CASSQDRANTEAFF
V: TRBV4-2; J: TRBJ2-5; D: TRBD2; length: 17; DNA: TGTGCCAGCAGCCAAGATGTCGGGACTAGCCTTCGCGGGAGCCAGTACTTC; CDR3: CASSQDVGTSLRGSQYF
V: TRBV18; J: TRBJ2-5; D: TRBD1; length: 14; DNA: TGTGCCAGCTCACTCGGACAGGGAGGTGAGACCCAGTACTTC; CDR3: CASSLGQGGETQYF
V: TRBV13; J: TRBJ2-3; D: TRBD2; length: 17; DNA: TGTGCCAGCAGCCCCCCGGGGGGTAGCGGGGGCACAGATACGCAGTATTTT; CDR3: CASSPPGGSGGTDTQYF
V: TRBV9; J: TRBJ2-5; D: -; length: 14; DNA: TGTGCCAGCAGCGTAGGCAACTTACAAGAGACCCAGTACTTC; CDR3: CASSVGNLQETQYF
V: TRBV14; J: TRBJ1-2; D: -; length: 13; DNA: TGTGCCAGCAGCCAAGACAGGGTGGGCGGCTACACCTTC; CDR3: CASSQDRVGGYTF
V: TRBV7-3; J: TRBJ2-7; D: TRBD2; length: 13; DNA: TGTGCCAGCAGCACCTGGGGGGGTAACGAGCAGTACTTC; CDR3: CASSTWGGNEQYF
V: TRBV28; J: TRBJ1-4; D: -; length: 13; DNA: TGTGCCAGCAGTTCCCCTGCTGACGAAAAACTGTTTTTT; CDR3: CASSSPADEKLFF
V: TRBV7-9; J: TRBJ1-1; D: TRBD1; length: 14; DNA: TGTGCCAGCAGCGCTGGACAGGGGTGGACTGAAGCTTTCTTT; CDR3: CASSAGQGWTEAFF
V: TRBV9; J: TRBJ2-1; D: TRBD1; length: 15; DNA: TGTGCCAGCAGCGACGGACAGGGAACCTACAATGAGCAGTTCTTC; CDR3: CASSDGQGTYNEQFF
V: TRBV30; J: TRBJ1-2; D: -; length: 13; DNA: TGTGCCCGAGGGACGATGAACGAATATGGCTACACCTTC; CDR3: CARGTMNEYGYTF